This TCR beta chain was sequenced during a study of blood T cell repertoires in COVID-19. Germline lookup yields CDR1 KGHSH and CDR2 LQKENI. This CDR3 is built from 17 residues. Trimming left V 2 bases short and J 0 bases short, with 11 bases between. The data were produced by immunoSEQ multiplex PCR, yet TCRdb's version contains in-frame clones alone and is incomplete. The sample contains about 190,000 clones, 84% of which appear only once. Before they entered the study, exposed participants had met a COVID-19 case within 2 weeks. V is TRBV18 and J is TRBJ2-6; D not resolved. Sequencing was performed on PBMCs or T cells enriched from blood (not recorded which). This TCR came from a woman under 40 who had been exposed to COVID-19. The CDR3 loop is CASSPAAANSGANVLTF. The CDR3 DNA sequence: TGTGCCAGCTCACCAGCCGCGGCTAACTCTGGGGCCAACGTCCTGACTTTC.